These 23 T cell receptor beta chains came from one sample sequenced in a study of cytomegalovirus exposure and HLA in healthy donors. The PCR contained 60 Vbeta and 13 Jbeta primers. Clones were read by immunoSEQ multiplex PCR, and TCRdb kept only the in-frame ones, dropping some. The table shows some 160,000 clones, with approximately 80% occurring only once. Sequenced: PBMCs. The receptors were sampled from a man aged 50 to 60 in good health and CMV-seropositive.

The rearrangement uses TRBV9 and TRBJ2-1; D might be TRBD2 (5 bases). In germline, CDR1 is SGDLS, CDR2 YYNGEE. Trimming stripped 7 bases from V and 3 bases from J, with 14 bases between. CDR3 length: 14 residues. The CDR3 protein is CASSGGSGYNEQFF. CDR3 nucleotide sequence: TGTGCCAGCTCAGGAGGCTCAGGCTACAATGAGCAGTTCTTC. Drawing the rest from reference TRBV9 and TRBJ2-1, the complete variable domain is DSGVTQTPKHLITATGQRVTLRCSPRSGDLSVYWYQQSLDQGLQFLIQYYNGEERAKGNILERFSAQQFPDLHSELNLSSLELGDSALYFCASSGGSGYNEQFFGPGTRLTVL.

The gene calls are TRBV6-6 and TRBJ1-3; 9 nucleotides align to TRBD1. V was clipped by 2 bases and J by 5 bases; unmatched bases: 7. The V gene's germline CDR1 is MNHNY and CDR2 SVGAGI (reference sequence). The CDR3 is 16 residues long. CDR3 amino acids: CASSYPSGQGRNTIYF. CDR3 in DNA: TGTGCCAGCAGTTACCCGTCAGGACAGGGGAGAAACACCATATATTTT.

The CDR3 reads CASSSATGLSNQPQHF. The CDR3 coding sequence is TGTGCCAGCAGCTCTGCGACAGGATTAAGCAATCAGCCCCAGCATTTT. The chain couples TRBV7-2 to TRBJ1-5, with D tentatively TRBD1 (6 bases). The germline gives CDR1 SGHTA, CDR2 FQGNSA. V gave up 4 bases and J gave up 1 base, with 14 bases separating them. The CDR3 totals 16 residues.

V and J are TRBV21-1 and TRBJ1-2; the table assigns TRBD1, which was not confirmed against the DNA. TRBV21-1 is marked as a pseudogene. The CDR3 extends over 19 amino acids. The CDR3 loop reads CASSRQGTRPLYSFYGYTF. CDR3 sequence (DNA): TGTGCCAGCAGCAGACAGGGGACCCGCCCGCTCTATTCTTTCTATGGCTACACCTTC.

This clone was found once. The chain has TRBV5-1 and TRBJ2-2; D might be TRBD2 (6 bases). With 0 bases removed from V and 6 bases from J, the gap between germline ends came to 9 bases. Germline V lookup: CDR1 SGHRS, CDR2 YFSETQ. The CDR3 contains 14 residues. The chain's CDR3 is CASSLALAPGELFF. DNA of the CDR3: TGCGCCAGCAGCTTGGCACTAGCCCCCGGGGAGCTGTTTTTT.

The V and J genes are TRBV30 and TRBJ1-4, with 8 bases that match TRBD1. Germline V lookup: CDR1 GTSNPN, CDR2 SVGIG (reference sequence). The CDR3 contains 14 residues. V dropped 3 bases and J dropped 4; count of bases not matched to a gene: 4. The CDR3 spells CAWSRTGSNEKLFF. The CDR3, as DNA: TGTGCCTGGAGCCGGACAGGGAGTAATGAAAAACTGTTTTTT.

The CDR3 loop reads CASSTSQGFQETQYF. DNA of the CDR3: TGCGCCAGCAGCACTAGCCAGGGATTCCAAGAGACCCAGTACTTC. This chain joins TRBV4-1 and TRBJ2-5; TRBD2 is a possible D gene (6 bases). This CDR3 comprises 15 residues. Trimming stripped 5 bases from V and 1 base from J, with 14 bases between. Germline CDR1 is MGHRA and CDR2 is YSYEKL.

This clone showed up just once. The rearrangement joins TRBV5-6 to TRBJ2-3, with TRBD1 matching 7 bases. Germline CDR1 SGHDT, CDR2 YYEEEE. The V and J ends lost 4 bases and 2 bases, in that order; junction bases with no gene match: 4. CDR3 size: 14 residues. The CDR3 sequence: CASSAGTATDTQYF. DNA for the CDR3: TGTGCCAGCAGCGCCGGGACAGCCACAGATACGCAGTATTTT.

This clone came up a few times. This CDR3 is CASSPWGDTRSGELFF. The CDR3 DNA sequence: TGCGCCAGCAGCCCATGGGGGGATACTCGATCCGGGGAGCTGTTTTTT. This chain links TRBV5-1 with TRBJ2-2; a possible D gene is TRBD2 (6 bases). V was trimmed by 4 bases and J by 6 bases, leaving 19 bases between them. CDR1 is SGHRS, CDR2 YFSETQ, per germline. The CDR3 consists of 16 residues. The variable domain in full, completed from reference TRBV5-1 and TRBJ2-2, reads KAGVTQTPRYLIKTRGQQVTLSCSPISGHRSVSWYQQTPGQGLQFLFEYFSETQRNKGNFPGRFSGRQFSNSRSEMNVSTLELGDSALYLCASSPWGDTRSGELFFGEGSRLTVL.

The chain couples TRBV6-5 to TRBJ1-1; no clear D gene. The CDR3 extends over 14 amino acids. Germline loops: CDR1 MNHEY, CDR2 SVGAGI. V was shortened by 6 bases and J by 1 base, with 12 bases between the two germline ends. This CDR3 is CASSNRGSNTEAFF. As DNA, the CDR3 is TGTGCCAGCAGCAACCGTGGCTCGAACACTGAAGCTTTCTTT.

The V gene is TRBV10-1, the J gene TRBJ2-3, with a tentative D call TRBD2 (6 bases). The V gene lost 6 bases and the J gene lost 2 bases, with 9 bases spanning the gap. The CDR3 runs 13 residues. CDR1 is WNHNN, CDR2 SYGVQD, per germline (reference sequence). The DNA of the CDR3 is TGCGCCAGCAGCCGGGACTCCACAGATACGCAGTATTTT. The encoded protein is CASSRDSTDTQYF.

This clone was seen a handful of times. J is TRBJ1-4 and V is TRBV4-2, with 7 bases fitting TRBD1. The CDR3 runs 13 residues. Per the germline V gene, CDR1 is LGHNA and CDR2 is YNFKEQ. J was trimmed by 5 bases and V by 3 bases; bases with no gene match: 0. CDR3 in DNA: TGTGCCAGCAGCCAGACAGGGAATGAAAAACTGTTTTTT. Translated: CASSQTGNEKLFF.

The rearrangement uses TRBV5-1 and TRBJ2-7; a weak D match, TRBD2 (5 bases). The V gene lost 4 bases and the J gene lost 3 bases, with 14 bases spanning the gap. The CDR3 has 14 residues. From germline, CDR1 is SGHRS and CDR2 YFSETQ. The CDR3 region is CASSPTTADYEQYF. In DNA form, the CDR3 reads TGCGCCAGCAGCCCCACTACAGCGGACTACGAGCAGTACTTC.

This clone was detected only once. The chain recombines TRBV6-4 with TRBJ2-1; a possible D gene is TRBD2 (7 bases). Germline V lookup: CDR1 MRHNA, CDR2 SNTAGT. V shed 4 bases and J shed 10 bases, with 14 bases lying between them. This CDR3 comprises 13 residues. The CDR3 protein is CASSGIEGGEQFF. The CDR3 DNA is TGTGCCAGCAGTGGGATTGAGGGGGGGGAGCAGTTCTTC.

The chain is built from TRBV6-5 and TRBJ1-2; 7 nucleotides align to TRBD1. J was trimmed by 4 bases and V by 2 bases; bases with no gene match: 7. This CDR3 spans 15 amino acids. From germline, CDR1 is MNHEY and CDR2 SVGAGI. The chain's CDR3 is CASSYPDRNPYGYTF. The DNA of the CDR3 is TGTGCCAGCAGTTACCCGGACAGGAACCCCTATGGCTACACCTTC.

The V gene is TRBV9, the J gene TRBJ2-3; D ambiguous. CDR3 length: 16 amino acids. The germline V gene has CDR1 SGDLS and CDR2 YYNGEE. The V gene lost 4 bases and the J gene lost 2 bases, with 17 bases spanning the gap. As DNA, the CDR3 is TGTGCCAGCAGCCTCTACGAACTAAGAAACACAGATACGCAGTATTTT. This sequence encodes CASSLYELRNTDTQYF.

The chain couples TRBV5-1 to TRBJ1-1; TRBD1 matches at 7 bases. CDR3 size: 14 residues. V gave up 4 bases and J gave up 2 bases; unmatched junction bases: 5. Germline loops: CDR1 SGHRS, CDR2 YFSETQ. The CDR3 here is CASSRTGVNTEAFF. The CDR3 nucleotides read TGCGCCAGCAGCCGAACAGGGGTAAACACTGAAGCTTTCTTT.

The table lists this clone with a count of one. This chain joins TRBV4-2 and TRBJ2-1; 11 nucleotides align to TRBD2. The CDR3 sequence is 16 residues long. CDR1 is LGHNA and CDR2 is YNFKEQ in the germline V gene. V lost 3 bases to trimming and J lost 8 bases; unmatched junction nucleotides: 9. The chain's CDR3 is CASSHTGTSGSYEQFF. In DNA, the CDR3 is TGTGCCAGCAGCCATACCGGGACTAGCGGTTCCTATGAGCAGTTCTTC.

CDR3 DNA sequence: TGTGCCAGCAGCCAAGATCGAGCGGGGTCGTTCACAGATACGCAGTATTTT. Its protein product is CASSQDRAGSFTDTQYF. The chain recombines TRBV14 with TRBJ2-3; 7 bases are a match to TRBD2. Trimming removed 0 bases from V and 2 bases from J; junction bases left unmatched: 8. Germline V gene lookup returns CDR1 SGHDN and CDR2 FVKESK. The CDR3 is 17 residues long.

This rearrangement joins TRBV2 to TRBJ1-6, with no clear D. The germline CDR1 and CDR2 sequences are SNHLY and FYNNEI. This CDR3 region has 16 residues. V lost 2 bases and J lost 4, with 12 bases in between. The CDR3 sequence is CASSELAGIYNSPLHF. Here the CDR3 DNA reads TGTGCCAGCAGTGAACTAGCCGGGATTTATAATTCACCCCTCCACTTT.

This chain uses TRBV18 with TRBJ1-2; D is possibly TRBD1 (5 bases). With 2 bases removed from V and 2 bases from J, the gap between germline ends came to 9 bases. Germline V gene lookup returns CDR1 KGHSH and CDR2 LQKENI. This CDR3 spans 14 amino acids. DNA of the CDR3: TGTGCCAGCTCACCAGAGACAGCGAACTATGGCTACACCTTC. It specifies CASSPETANYGYTF. The full variable domain, in which reference TRBV18 and TRBJ1-2 provide the parts outside the CDR3, is NAGVMQNPRHLVRRRGQEARLRCSPMKGHSHVYWYRQLPEEGLKFMVYLQKENIIDESGMPKERFSAEFPKEGPSILRIQQVVRGDSAAYFCASSPETANYGYTFGSGTRLTVV.

V and J are TRBV13 and TRBJ2-3, with 7 bases matching TRBD1. The J segment lost 0 bases and the V segment lost 4 bases, leaving 4 bases of the junction unmatched. Germline CDR1 and CDR2: PRHDT and FYEKMQ (reference sequence). The CDR3 length is 15 residues. In DNA form, the CDR3 reads TGTGCCAGCAGCTCCGGACAGGCTAGCACAGATACGCAGTATTTT. This codes for CASSSGQASTDTQYF.

The gene calls are TRBV5-4 and TRBJ1-6, with 9 bases aligning to TRBD1. After removal of 2 bases from V and 7 bases from J, the junction contained 4 bases not matched to a gene. CDR1 and CDR2 (germline): SGHNT, YYREEE (reference sequence). CDR3 length: 15 amino acids. The CDR3 coding sequence is TGTGCCAGCAGCTTACCGGGACAGGGAAATTCACCCCTCCACTTT. Translated: CASSLPGQGNSPLHF.